This TCR beta chain was profiled in a study of identical twins. TCRdb itself ran the 5' RACE reads through MiXCR, one entry per CDR3 protein. Of about 240,000 distinct CDR3 sequences in the sample, roughly 13% were seen once. Study outcomes and limitations: Zero-insertion analyses were open to partial confounding by invariant MAIT and iNKT cells. Cord blood beta clonotypes that were abundant carried fewer insertions, and memory repertoires showed no such trend.

This clonotype was recorded many times. Its antigen remains unknown. The V gene end was trimmed by 5 bases and the J gene end by 10 bases; junction bases not matched to a gene: 5. This CDR3 has 12 residues. Germline V gene sequence: CDR1 SGHKS, CDR2 YYEKEE (reference sequence). The same specimen was also included in a second study, on yellow fever vaccine responses in identical twins.

The TCR was taken from a woman aged 18-35 years in good health. The chain carries TRBV5-5 and TRBJ2-1; 8 nucleotides agree with TRBD2. Sequencing was performed on memory (CD45RO+) T cells sorted from blood. The DNA of the CDR3 is TGTGCCAGCAGGGTAATAGCGGGAGAGCAGTTCTTC. Residues: CASRVIAGEQFF.